This entry is about one T cell receptor (beta chain). Its antigen remains unknown. Thyroid surgery was preceded by no treatment in any patient. This entry is derived from a study of metastatic and nonmetastatic thyroid tumors. Whole-study findings and limits: Malignant thyroid tumors reportedly exceeded benign nodules significantly in TCR beta diversity, with the difference appearing in blood and tumor.

The germline V gene encodes CDR1 DFQATT and CDR2 SNEGSKA (reference sequence). The CDR3 length is 12 residues. V was cut by 1 base and J by 5 bases, with 8 bases left in between. Per the study methods: It was from CDR3 differences across clinicopathological groups that a distant-metastasis classifier for papillary thyroid cancer was built. Using MiXCR, TCRdb reanalyzed the PCR reads. None of the V and J calls come from the authors' own analysis; TCRdb made them. The sample gives about 16,000 clones, under 30% of which show up once; approximately 13% is in the top ten. This TCR was sampled from a female donor with papillary thyroid cancer or a benign thyroid nodule (not recorded which). Some clones in this sample may be carry-over from other donors' samples. V is TRBV20-1 and J is TRBJ1-1; D ambiguous. The sequencing input was adjacent normal tissue. The CDR3 loop reads CSARGWGTEAFF. The CDR3, as DNA: TGCAGTGCTAGAGGATGGGGTACTGAAGCTTTCTTT.